The 5 T cell receptor beta chains reported below all come from one sample, sequenced in a study of patients and donors after allogeneic stem cell transplantation. MiXCR was run by TCRdb on the RT-PCR reads, yielding one entry per CDR3 protein. The sample lists roughly 940,000 distinct CDR3 sequences, 18% occurring once. Sequencing used blood, either unsorted or a sorted T cell fraction (not recorded which). The receptors derive from a human donor who was either an allogeneic HSCT recipient or a stem cell or donor lymphocyte infusion donor (not recorded which). It is not recorded whose cells these are; they may come from a transplant donor.

The chain recombines TRBV9 with TRBJ2-7; 14 positions agree with TRBD2. Germline loops: CDR1 SGDLS, CDR2 YYNGEE. V shed 4 bases and J 0 bases; nucleotides not matched to a gene: 6. CDR3 length: 17 residues. The CDR3 DNA sequence: TGTGCCAGCAGCTTCGGGACTAGCGGGGGTGTCTCCTACGAGCAGTACTTC. It specifies CASSFGTSGGVSYEQYF.

The chain couples TRBV29-1 to TRBJ2-5; TRBD2 agrees at 13 bases. The length of the CDR3 is 15 residues. V was pared by 4 bases and J by 5 bases, with 7 bases of the junction left unmatched. Germline assignment: CDR1 SQVTM and CDR2 ANQGSEA. CDR3 sequence: CSVGTSGRDGETQYF. CDR3 in DNA: TGCAGCGTTGGGACTAGCGGGAGAGACGGGGAGACCCAGTACTTC.

This clonotype was detected only a few times. The chain joins TRBV5-1 to TRBJ2-5, with TRBD2 as a possible D gene (5 bases). V was trimmed by 4 bases and J by 4 bases, leaving 23 bases between them. The V gene's germline CDR1 is SGHRS and CDR2 YFSETQ. The length of the CDR3 is 17 residues. The CDR3 bases are TGCGCCAGCAGCCCACCTACCCCTACTAGTTCAAGAGAGACCCAGTACTTC. As protein: CASSPPTPTSSRETQYF.

This chain links TRBV2 with TRBJ2-3; tentative D call: TRBD1 (5 bases). Germline V gene lookup returns CDR1 SNHLY and CDR2 FYNNEI. CDR3 length: 15 residues. The V end lost 2 bases, the J end lost 2 bases, and 11 bases lay between the germline ends. The CDR3 bases are TGTGCCAGCAGTGAACTGGACAAAGTCACAGATACGCAGTATTTT. Translated, it gives CASSELDKVTDTQYF.

Ten or more counts support this clonotype. The chain is built from TRBV5-1 and TRBJ2-1; TRBD2 agrees at 9 bases. There are 16 residues in the CDR3. V lost 0 bases and J lost 6; bases outside the gene matches: 7. Germline lookup yields CDR1 SGHRS and CDR2 YFSETQ. The CDR3 DNA is TGCGCCAGCAGCTTGGAGCCAGCGGGGGGACGCAATGAGCAGTTCTTC. It codes for CASSLEPAGGRNEQFF.